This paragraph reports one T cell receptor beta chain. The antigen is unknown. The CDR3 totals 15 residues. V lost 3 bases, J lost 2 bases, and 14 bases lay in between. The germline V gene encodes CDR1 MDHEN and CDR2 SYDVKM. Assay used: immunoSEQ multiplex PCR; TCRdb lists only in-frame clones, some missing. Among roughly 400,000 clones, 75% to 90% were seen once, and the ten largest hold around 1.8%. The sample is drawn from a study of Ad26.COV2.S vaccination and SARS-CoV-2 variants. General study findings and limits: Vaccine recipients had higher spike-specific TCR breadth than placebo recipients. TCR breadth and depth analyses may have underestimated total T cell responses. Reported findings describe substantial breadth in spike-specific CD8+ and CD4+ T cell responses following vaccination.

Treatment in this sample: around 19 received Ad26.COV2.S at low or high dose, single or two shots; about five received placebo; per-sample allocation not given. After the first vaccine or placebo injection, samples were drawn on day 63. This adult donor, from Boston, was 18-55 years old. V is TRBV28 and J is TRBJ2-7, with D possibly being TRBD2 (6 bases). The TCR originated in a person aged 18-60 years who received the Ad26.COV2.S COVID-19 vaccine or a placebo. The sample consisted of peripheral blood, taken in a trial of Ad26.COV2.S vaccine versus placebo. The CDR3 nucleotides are TGTGCCAGCAGTTTCCCGGGACTTCCCCCCTACGAGCAGTACTTC. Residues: CASSFPGLPPYEQYF.